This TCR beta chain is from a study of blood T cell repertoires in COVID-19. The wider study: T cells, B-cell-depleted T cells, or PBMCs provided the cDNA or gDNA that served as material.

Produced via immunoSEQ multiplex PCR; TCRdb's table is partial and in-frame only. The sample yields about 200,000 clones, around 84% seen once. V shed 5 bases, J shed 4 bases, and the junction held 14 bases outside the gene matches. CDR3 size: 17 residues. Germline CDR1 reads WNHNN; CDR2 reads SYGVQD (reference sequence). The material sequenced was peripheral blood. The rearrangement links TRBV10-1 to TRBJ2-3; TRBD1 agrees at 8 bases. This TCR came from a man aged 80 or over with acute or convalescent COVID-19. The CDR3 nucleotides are TGCGCCAGCAGTCCCGTGGCATTTGGACAGGGAGCAGATACGCAGTATTTT. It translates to CASSPVAFGQGADTQYF.